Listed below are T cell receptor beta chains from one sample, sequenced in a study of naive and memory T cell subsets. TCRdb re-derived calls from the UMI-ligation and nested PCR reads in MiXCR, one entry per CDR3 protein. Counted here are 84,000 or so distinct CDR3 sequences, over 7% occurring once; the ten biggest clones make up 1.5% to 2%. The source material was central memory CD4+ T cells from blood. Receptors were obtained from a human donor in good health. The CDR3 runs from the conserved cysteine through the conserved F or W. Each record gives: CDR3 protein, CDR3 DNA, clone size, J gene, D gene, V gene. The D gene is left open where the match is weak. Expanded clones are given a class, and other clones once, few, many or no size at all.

CDR3: CASSFQPGQGPYEQYF
DNA: TGTGCCAGCAGCTTCCAACCGGGACAGGGGCCTTACGAGCAGTACTTC
size: few
J: TRBJ2-7
D: TRBD1
V: TRBV7-9

CDR3: CASSSQAPGLRNEQFF
DNA: TGTGCCAGCAGTTCCCAAGCCCCGGGACTCCGCAATGAGCAGTTCTTC
size: many
J: TRBJ2-1
D: NA
V: TRBV12-3/TRBV12-4

CDR3: CRTTQGGERIQYF
DNA: TGCAGAACAACTCAGGGAGGAGAACGCATTCAGTACTTC
size: many
J: TRBJ2-4
D: NA
V: TRBV20-1

CDR3: CASSLFLLLGSSTDTQYF
DNA: TGTGCCAGCAGCTTATTCCTGCTATTGGGATCTAGCACAGATACGCAGTATTTT
size: NA
J: TRBJ2-3
D: NA
V: TRBV7-2

CDR3: CSVLEGGNQPQHF
DNA: TGCAGCGTTTTGGAGGGAGGCAATCAGCCCCAGCATTTT
size: many
J: TRBJ1-5
D: NA
V: TRBV29-1

CDR3: CATSEGGLEQYF
DNA: TGTGCCACCTCCGAGGGGGGTTTGGAGCAGTACTTC
size: NA
J: TRBJ2-7
D: NA
V: TRBV24-1

CDR3: CASSLGQNPDTQYF
DNA: TGTGCCAGCAGCTTAGGCCAGAACCCAGATACGCAGTATTTT
size: many
J: TRBJ2-3
D: NA
V: TRBV7-2

CDR3: CASSVTSATLEQFF
DNA: TGTGCCAGCAGCGTGACCTCTGCGACCCTTGAGCAGTTCTTC
size: NA
J: TRBJ2-1
D: NA
V: TRBV7-8

CDR3: CSTRQTHTEAFF
DNA: TGCAGCACGAGACAGACGCACACTGAAGCTTTCTTT
size: many
J: TRBJ1-1
D: NA
V: TRBV29-1

CDR3: CASSQDPQGVKLFF
DNA: TGTGCCAGCAGCCAAGATCCTCAGGGGGTCAAACTGTTTTTT
size: few
J: TRBJ1-4
D: TRBD1
V: TRBV14

CDR3: CASRAGTASHYGYTF
DNA: TGTGCCAGCAGGGCCGGGACAGCATCTCACTATGGCTACACCTTC
size: many
J: TRBJ1-2
D: TRBD1
V: TRBV12-3/TRBV12-4

CDR3: CSANGGRLSGELFF
DNA: TGCAGTGCTAACGGGGGGCGGTTATCCGGGGAGCTGTTTTTT
size: NA
J: TRBJ2-2
D: NA
V: TRBV20-1

CDR3: CASSFNGQDNQPQHF
DNA: TGTGCCAGCAGTTTTAACGGACAGGACAATCAGCCCCAGCATTTT
size: many
J: TRBJ1-5
D: TRBD1
V: TRBV12-3/TRBV12-4

CDR3: CSARNRVGNPNSPLHF
DNA: TGCAGTGCTAGAAACAGGGTGGGGAACCCCAATTCACCCCTCCACTTT
size: few
J: TRBJ1-6
D: NA
V: TRBV20-1

CDR3: CSANNGGGNGYTF
DNA: TGCAGTGCTAACAACGGGGGTGGGAATGGCTACACCTTC
size: many
J: TRBJ1-2
D: NA
V: TRBV20-1

CDR3: CSAQPDETNEKLFF
DNA: TGCAGTGCCCAACCTGACGAAACTAATGAAAAACTGTTTTTT
size: many
J: TRBJ1-4
D: NA
V: TRBV20-1

CDR3: CASSLESGRTTDTQYF
DNA: TGTGCCAGCAGCTTAGAATCCGGGAGGACCACAGATACGCAGTATTTT
size: many
J: TRBJ2-3
D: TRBD2
V: TRBV7-6

CDR3: CASSSRTGDVDKNIQYF
DNA: TGTGCCAGCAGCTCCCGGACAGGGGATGTGGACAAAAACATTCAGTACTTC
size: NA
J: TRBJ2-4
D: TRBD1
V: TRBV11-2

CDR3: CASTLSVTDTQYF
DNA: TGTGCCAGCACCCTTAGCGTCACAGATACGCAGTATTTT
size: NA
J: TRBJ2-3
D: NA
V: TRBV7-2

CDR3: CASSRGPDNEQFF
DNA: TGTGCCAGCAGCCGGGGTCCTGACAATGAGCAGTTCTTC
size: many
J: TRBJ2-1
D: NA
V: TRBV7-9